This T cell receptor (beta chain) comes out of a study of regulatory T cells in long-lasting Graves disease (dated by TCRdb to 2020 to 2022). With respect to the entire study: In the newly diagnosed Graves' disease group, patients had been taking antithyroid drugs for less than 3 months. Patients with persistent Graves' disease were compared with patients with newly diagnosed Graves' disease using TCR sequencing and RNA sequencing of peripheral blood. The study was registered as a clinical trial and conducted in China. A total of around 35 samples underwent TCR sequencing: some 13 from persistent and approximately 20 from newly diagnosed Graves' disease patients.

The V and J ends are trimmed by 1 base and 3 bases, leaving 4 bases between them. CDR1 and CDR2 are drawn from the germline V gene (reference sequence): GTSNPN, SVGIG. The CDR3 holds 12 amino acids from the cysteine to the phenylalanine. The only DNA kept is the CDR3, 36 bases in frame from the first base. This clonotype was detected many times. This clone's antigen is unknown. No qualities accompany the bases; no much larger clone lies one base away. Results and caveats for the whole study, not just this receptor: TRBV28, TRBJ1-2 and TRBJ2-5 were preferentially used in persistent disease, while TRBV20-1 and TRBJ2-1 were favored in newly diagnosed disease. Only peripheral blood was studied, because thyroid tissue, the primary lesion, was inaccessible. Sequencing and analysis were restricted to the TCR beta chain. Persistent patients shared more public clonotypes among themselves (around 3,000) than newly diagnosed patients did (approximately 900). The small sample size was acknowledged by the authors as a limitation that may reduce accuracy. Lower TCR Shannon entropy and fewer highly expanded clones were observed in persistent Graves' disease patients than in newly diagnosed patients, which suggested clonal expansion.

The library was generated by multiplex PCR. Sequencing instrument: Illumina HiSeq 4000. iRepertoire HTBI primers and Arm-PCR amplification of CDR3 regions were used to construct TCR beta libraries. Before sequencing, the PCR products went through gel purification. Turning to the authors' computational methods: Gene usage analysis of CDR3 amino acid clonotypes relied on the 62 TRBV and around 13 TRBJ segments identified across samples. Filtered high-quality paired reads were merged into contigs using COPE and FqMerger. Contigs were aligned with BLAST to IMGT TRBV, TRBD and TRBJ reference genes, and CDR3 was defined per IMGT. Any clonotype with a frequency above 0.1% was counted as a highly expanded clone. Shannon entropy was used to measure repertoire diversity, and the Gini coefficient was used to measure V-J evenness. A clonotype was considered public if more than one individual shared it. TCRdb applied fastp at Q25 and MiXCR to the public reads, then kept only in-frame beta chains. Entries are consolidated by CDR3 protein sequence, retaining the most common genes and DNA. Clone size and V and J calls follow TCRdb, not the original study. In this sample the table shows roughly 400,000 distinct CDR3 sequences, roughly 17% of which occur a single time. The top ten hold about 25% of the sample.

Taken with the paper, the label for time point translates to: newly diagnosed GD, antithyroid drugs for less than 3 months. RNA was extracted from PBMCs in TRIzol for both TCR sequencing and RNA sequencing. Graves' disease was diagnosed according to American Thyroid Association guidelines. Recruitment of patients was carried out at an endocrinology department in Xi'an, China. Each patient gave 7.5 to 10 milliliters of peripheral blood, collected in an EDTA anticoagulant tube. Ficoll Paque Plus density gradient separation was used to isolate PBMCs, and no additional T cell sorting was done. An Agilent 2100 Bioanalyzer and agarose gel were used to check RNA quality, while a NanoDrop 2000 measured RNA concentration. This sample also appeared in a second study, on T cells in Graves' hyperthyroidism and ophthalmopathy. The second study reports: Graves' hyperthyroidism was defined as stable when no progression to ophthalmopathy occurred over 18 months of follow-up. Hyperthyroidism patients were aged 18 to 65 years and newly diagnosed, with disease duration of less than 2 months. Patients with uncontrolled infections, other autoimmune diseases, pregnancy or lactation were excluded. Clinical symptoms, serum thyroxine and TRAb, thyroid ultrasound, and orbital computed tomography formed the basis for the diagnoses. The first round of RT-PCR for the TCR CDR3 was performed with the HTBI primer set and the Qiagen OneStep RT-PCR kit. Most expanded thyroid clonotypes (frequency above 0.001) were also detected in blood, a finding suggesting that blood repertoires may reflect thyroid immune responses. A model built on a 13 V-J signature distinguished ophthalmopathy from stable hyperthyroidism, reaching 85% to 90% sensitivity and around 81% specificity in cross-validation and 80%/75% in testing. In validation, progression to ophthalmopathy was predicted by the model with nearly 71% sensitivity and approximately 78% specificity, a median of roughly 6.4 months before onset. TCR V-J signatures able to tell the groups apart were searched for in a discovery cohort of 100 patients, of whom more than 40 had Graves' ophthalmopathy and about 60 had stable Graves' hyperthyroidism. An independent validation cohort of about 20 hyperthyroidism patients and 15 or so patients who later progressed to ophthalmopathy tested prospective prediction of ophthalmopathy. The 90 to 100 discovery patients were randomly split 7:3 into training and test sets. In six Graves' hyperthyroidism patients, the study also compared T-cell repertoires from thyroid tissue with T-cell repertoires from blood. After blood sampling, hyperthyroidism patients were treated with methimazole at a starting dose of 30 mg daily, and ophthalmopathy patients were treated with high-dose intravenous methylprednisolone. A second multiplex PCR round built the libraries, followed by size selection and purification. Sequencing of the libraries was done on an Illumina HiSeq2000 using paired-end 100 bp reads. Raw data were processed with SOAPnuke, discarding reads with adapters, uncalled bases, mean Phred below 15, or no exact constant-primer or identifier match. High-quality paired reads were merged with COPE v1.2.5, and unique nucleotide sequences were defined as clonotypes. Clonotypes were aligned to IMGT TRBV, TRBD and TRBJ reference segments using MiTCR v1.1. The analysis included only V-J combinations with a frequency above 0.0001, which together covered more than 98% of the repertoires. The TCS score was defined as F50 (clonal expansion) divided by E x V (chaos), with BLOSUM62-based TCRdist calculated between CDR3 peptides within each V-J. Welch's t-statistics and random forest reduced several hundred V-J features to fewer than 15, which were used in a naive Bayes classifier (R e1071). No statistical method was used to set the sample size in advance, and investigators knew the group allocation. TCR Vbeta CDR3 sequencing of 120 to 150 peripheral blood samples (43 ophthalmopathy, about 74 hyperthyroidism and roughly 17 progressor patients) is reported in the paper.

The chain links TRBV30 with TRBJ2-1, with the D gene too uncertain to name. The receptor's source is a woman aged 18-29 years with Graves disease. Donor details come from another sample of the same person, matched by shared clones. The source material was peripheral blood mononuclear cells (PBMCs), sampled at new diagnosis, from a patient treated with antithyroid drugs. The CDR3 protein sequence reads: CAWSGLYNEQFF. Here is the DNA: TGTGCCTGGAGTGGACTCTACAATGAGCAGTTCTTC.